The rows below give T cell receptor beta chains drawn from one sample of a study of shared clonotypes between healthy human individuals. TCRdb keeps only in-frame clones here, not all; method: immunoSEQ multiplex PCR. Among under 2,000,000 clones listed, just under 95% were seen once. Sequencing was performed on naive CD8+ T cells sorted from blood. Receptors were obtained from a man between 18 and 35 years old in good health. CDR3s include the opening cysteine and the closing phenylalanine or tryptophan. D genes are given only for firm matches. Clone size, where shown, is once, few, many, or a class for clones that have expanded.

TRBJ1-4,TRBD1,TRBV9,NA,TGTGCCAGCAGCGCGGATGGACAGGGGGTTAATCGTGGAACTAATGAAAAACTGTTTTTT,CASSADGQGVNRGTNEKLFF
TRBJ2-7,NA,TRBV7-9,once,TGTGCCAGCAGCTTAAGCGGGCGGCGCGAGCAGTACTTC,CASSLSGRREQYF
TRBJ2-7,TRBD2,TRBV28,NA,TGTGCCAGCAGTTTGTCTGTAGGACTAGCGGGGGGGCCTGGAAGAGAGCAGTACTTC,CASSLSVGLAGGPGREQYF
TRBJ2-1,NA,TRBV6-1,NA,TGTGCCAGCAGCAGGGGGGGAGATTACAATGAGCAGTTCTTC,CASSRGGDYNEQFF
TRBJ1-2,TRBD1,TRBV7-9,NA,TGTGCCAGCCAATCAGGGGGACCGAGTTATGGCTACACCTTC,CASQSGGPSYGYTF
TRBJ1-5,NA,TRBV18,NA,TGTGCCAGCTCACCGGGAGGGGAGCCCCAGCATTTT,CASSPGGEPQHF
TRBJ1-2,TRBD1,TRBV4-2,NA,TGTGCCAGCAGCCAAGCGGACAGGGAAGAAGGCTACACCTTC,CASSQADREEGYTF
TRBJ2-1,NA,TRBV7-9,NA,TGTGCCAGCAGCCCAGGGTTAAATGAGCAGTTCTTC,CASSPGLNEQFF
TRBJ2-2,NA,TRBV7-9,NA,TGTGCCAGCACCACCTCGAGGGGAGTGGGCACCGGGGAGCTGTTTTTT,CASTTSRGVGTGELFF
TRBJ2-7,NA,TRBV9,NA,TGTGCCAGCAGCCCTGGACACTCGGGCTACGAGCAGTACTTC,CASSPGHSGYEQYF
TRBJ2-7,TRBD2,TRBV7-9,NA,TGTGCCAGCAGCCCAGGGACTAGCGGGGACTCCTACGAGCAGTACTTC,CASSPGTSGDSYEQYF
TRBJ2-3,TRBD1,TRBV4-1,NA,TGCGCCAGCAGCAAGGGACAGATCACAGATACGCAGTATTTT,CASSKGQITDTQYF
TRBJ2-3,TRBD2,TRBV2,NA,TGTGCCAGCAGTAGGACTAGCGGGAGCACAGATACGCAGTATTTT,CASSRTSGSTDTQYF
TRBJ1-2,NA,TRBV10-3,NA,TGTGCCATCAGTGAGTCGGATACAGGGAACTATGGCTACACCTTC,CAISESDTGNYGYTF
TRBJ1-1,NA,TRBV27,NA,TGTGCCAGCAGTTCGGGGGGGCACGGCACTGAAGCTTTCTTT,CASSSGGHGTEAFF
TRBJ2-7,NA,TRBV9,NA,TGTGCCAGCAGCCCGGGGACGGAGAGCTCCTACGAGCAGTACTTC,CASSPGTESSYEQYF
TRBJ2-3,NA,TRBV30,NA,TGTGCCTGGACCCTGGTCGGGACCACAGATACGCAGTATTTT,CAWTLVGTTDTQYF
TRBJ2-5,NA,TRBV5-1,NA,TGCGCCAGCAGCTTGGATCCGAGAGAGACCCAGTACTTC,CASSLDPRETQYF
TRBJ2-1,NA,TRBV2,NA,TGTGCCAGCAGCCTCATCGACAATCAGGGCAATGAGCAGTTCTTC,CASSLIDNQGNEQFF
TRBJ2-5,NA,TRBV6-1,NA,TGTGCCAGCAGCGACCCTGGCAGGGAAGAGACCCAGTACTTC,CASSDPGREETQYF
TRBJ1-1,TRBD1,TRBV7-9,NA,TGTGCCAGCAGCGACAGGGGGAGCAACACTGAAGCTTTCTTT,CASSDRGSNTEAFF
TRBJ2-7,TRBD2,TRBV2,NA,TGTGCCAGCAGTTTACGGACTAGCGACTACGAGCAGTACTTC,CASSLRTSDYEQYF